Below are 26 T cell receptor beta chains sequenced from a single sample in a study of OX40 agonist ivuxolimab in advanced cancers. Libraries were prepared by immunoSEQ multiplex PCR; TCRdb keeps only in-frame clonotypes and omits some of them. The repertoire consists of 30,000 to 40,000 clones, with 80% to 90% occurring once and the leading ten covering 35% to 45%. The starting material was CD4+ or CD8+ T cells sorted from blood, obtained in a trial of the OX40 agonist ivuxolimab. These receptors were taken from an adult with an advanced solid tumor such as melanoma, head and neck, liver or kidney cancer.

The chain employs TRBV2 and TRBJ2-3; unclear D gene. The ends were cut back, 4 bases at V and 4 bases at J, with 9 bases in the middle. This CDR3 spans 13 amino acids. Germline V lookup: CDR1 SNHLY, CDR2 FYNNEI. Here the CDR3 DNA reads TGTGCCAGCAGTGGGGATGGGCCAGATACGCAGTATTTT. This sequence encodes CASSGDGPDTQYF.

The V gene is TRBV7-9, the J gene TRBJ2-1; D unresolved. The V gene's germline CDR1 is SEHNR and CDR2 FQNEAQ (reference sequence). The CDR3 totals 13 residues. V gave up 4 bases and J gave up 10 bases, with 14 bases separating them. CDR3 amino acids: CASSSPISEEQFF. In nucleotides, the CDR3 is TGTGCCAGCAGCTCTCCCATAAGTGAGGAGCAGTTCTTC.

V and J are TRBV28 and TRBJ1-5, with D possibly TRBD1 on 6 matching bases. CDR3 length: 16 residues. CDR1 and CDR2 from the germline V gene are MDHEN and SYDVKM. The V gene lost 6 bases and the J gene lost 0 bases, with 15 bases spanning the gap. CDR3: CASSRWTVYSNQPQHF. The CDR3 DNA is TGTGCCAGCAGCCGATGGACAGTATATAGCAATCAGCCCCAGCATTTT.

The rearrangement joins TRBV2 to TRBJ1-1; D is unresolved. The CDR3 runs to 12 residues. Trimming pared 9 bases from V and 4 bases from J, leaving 12 bases between. CDR1 is SNHLY, CDR2 FYNNEI, per germline. For the CDR3, the DNA is TGTGCCAGGGGAAAACTGGGCACTGAAGCTTTCTTT. It translates to CARGKLGTEAFF.

This clone was observed a handful of times. The CDR3 bases are TGTGCCAGCAGCCCCGTAGTTGGCACTGAAGCTTTCTTT. It specifies CASSPVVGTEAFF. The V call is TRBV9, the J call TRBJ1-1; D gene unclear. CDR1 is SGDLS, CDR2 YYNGEE, per germline. The CDR3 consists of 13 residues. V lost 4 bases, J lost 4 bases, and 11 bases lay in between.

V gene TRBV5-8 combines with J gene TRBJ2-2; 8 nucleotides agree with TRBD1. Germline V CDR1 and CDR2: SGHTS, YDEGEE. V trimming: 0 bases; J trimming: 0 bases; junction bases outside the gene matches: 13. CDR3 length: 20 amino acids. The CDR3, as DNA: TGTGCCAGCAGCTTGGCTTACGGGACAGGAGCAGCCTCGAACACCGGGGAGCTGTTTTTT. Its protein product is CASSLAYGTGAASNTGELFF.

J is TRBJ2-1 and V is TRBV27; possible D gene TRBD2, 6 bases. The germline gives CDR1 MNHEY, CDR2 SMNVEV (reference sequence). This CDR3 region has 13 residues. Trimming shortened V by 5 bases and J by 3 bases, and 8 bases separated the two germline ends. The CDR3 here is CASSLGGYNEQFF. The DNA of the CDR3 is TGTGCCAGCAGTCTGGGGGGCTACAATGAGCAGTTCTTC.

This chain joins TRBV20-1 and TRBJ2-5, with D perhaps assigned TRBD1 or TRBD2 (6 bases each). The germline V and J ends were trimmed by 4 bases and 11 bases, with 14 bases remaining between them. Germline values: CDR1 DFQATT, CDR2 SNEGSKA (reference sequence). CDR3 length equals 11 residues. CDR3 nucleotides: TGCAGTGCTAAACAGGGAAGCGGGCAGTACTTC. Translating it yields CSAKQGSGQYF.

The rearrangement links TRBV7-9 to TRBJ1-6; tentatively, D is TRBD1 (5 bases). V lost 5 bases and J lost 9, with 20 bases in between. Germline CDR1 and CDR2: SEHNR and FQNEAQ (reference sequence). The CDR3 spans 16 residues. CDR3 DNA sequence: TGTGCCAGCAGCCCAACGGGGGGAGGGTTAGGTTCACCCCTCCACTTT. Translated, it gives CASSPTGGGLGSPLHF.

CDR3 loop: CASSGSLAGEYYEQYF. In nucleotides, the CDR3 is TGTGCCAGCAGCGGGAGTCTAGCGGGGGAGTACTACGAGCAGTACTTC. The chain has TRBV9 and TRBJ2-7, with TRBD2 matching 10 bases. This CDR3 is built from 16 residues. CDR1 SGDLS and CDR2 YYNGEE come from the germline V gene. Trimming cost V 3 bases and J 3 bases; bases outside gene matches: 9.

This clone was counted between two and nine times. V gene TRBV7-9 combines with J gene TRBJ2-7; TRBD2 matches 7 bases. Unmatched junction bases numbered 5, after V lost 0 bases and J lost 0 bases. Germline CDR1 is SEHNR and CDR2 is FQNEAQ (reference sequence). The CDR3 is 16 amino acids. CDR3: CASSLAIASGSYEQYF. The CDR3 DNA sequence: TGTGCCAGCAGCTTAGCTATAGCTAGCGGCTCCTACGAGCAGTACTTC.

V is TRBV7-9 and J is TRBJ1-1; TRBD1 agrees at 7 bases. Per the germline V gene, CDR1 is SEHNR and CDR2 is FQNEAQ (reference sequence). V lost 4 bases, J lost 0 bases, and 8 bases stayed unmatched. This CDR3 is 16 amino acids long. The DNA for the CDR3 is TGTGCCAGCAGCTCACAAAACAGGGGTATGAACACTGAAGCTTTCTTT. Its protein is CASSSQNRGMNTEAFF.

The J gene is TRBJ1-2, the V gene TRBV11-1; D is possibly TRBD1 (5 bases). The ends were cut back, 6 bases at V and 4 bases at J, with 9 bases in the middle. Germline V gene data show CDR1 as SGHAT and CDR2 as FQDESV (reference sequence). This CDR3 region has 12 residues. CDR3 bases: TGTGCCAGCAGTGGGGACGGCTATGGCTACACCTTC. This translates into CASSGDGYGYTF.

This chain links TRBV27 with TRBJ2-3; D uncertain. Trimming removed 3 bases from V and 6 bases from J, with 19 bases in between. The CDR3 extends over 16 amino acids. Germline values: CDR1 MNHEY, CDR2 SMNVEV (reference sequence). The CDR3 coding sequence is TGTGCCAGCAGTTTCGGTTTGCAAGTTGGTGGGGATACGCAGTATTTT. Protein: CASSFGLQVGGDTQYF.

The chain carries TRBV5-6 and TRBJ2-1; no reliable D call. Trimming stripped 2 bases from V and 2 bases from J, with 11 bases between. CDR1 is SGHDT and CDR2 is YYEEEE in the germline V gene. This CDR3 has 15 amino acids. CDR3 amino acids: CASSLVQSTYNEQFF. CDR3 nucleotide sequence: TGTGCCAGCAGCTTAGTCCAGAGTACCTACAATGAGCAGTTCTTC.

This chain uses TRBV19 with TRBJ2-7, with 9 bases matching TRBD2. CDR3 size: 15 residues. V lost 1 base, J lost 3 bases, and 4 bases stayed unmatched. The germline CDR1 and CDR2 sequences are LNHDA and SQIVND (reference sequence). As DNA, the CDR3 is TGTGCCAGTAGTATAGTTGCGGGGGGGATCTACGAGCAGTACTTC. Translating it yields CASSIVAGGIYEQYF.

In the case of this clone: Distinct nucleotide sequences in the sample also encode this CDR3. Written as DNA, the CDR3 is TGCAGTGCTAGAGTCACCGGGGAGCTGTTTTTT. Translated, it gives CSARVTGELFF. V usage is TRBV20-1 and J usage is TRBJ2-2, with unresolved D. The CDR3 consists of 11 residues. The V end lost 1 base, the J end lost 4 bases, and 1 base lay between the germline ends. Germline assignment: CDR1 DFQATT and CDR2 SNEGSKA (reference sequence).

V gene TRBV28 combines with J gene TRBJ2-5; 7 nucleotides align to TRBD1. Matching the DNA end better, TRBJ2-7 makes the J call doubtful. The germline CDR1 and CDR2 sequences are MDHEN and SYDVKM. The CDR3 contains 15 residues. This CDR3 reads CASSLTGTAVYEQYF. The CDR3 DNA sequence: TGTGCCAGCAGTTTAACCGGGACAGCCGTCTACGAGCAGTACTTC.

This chain connects TRBV27 to TRBJ2-2; 7 nucleotides match TRBD1. CDR3 size: 15 residues. V lost 6 bases, J lost 3 bases, and 7 bases stayed unmatched. Germline loops: CDR1 MNHEY, CDR2 SMNVEV (reference sequence). The CDR3 bases are TGTGCCAGCAGCACAGGGGTGTGGGACACCGGGGAGCTGTTTTTT. It is translated as CASSTGVWDTGELFF.

The gene calls are TRBV19 and TRBJ2-3; D gene unclear. V lost 5 bases to trimming and J lost 4 bases, with 10 bases between them. Germline loops: CDR1 LNHDA, CDR2 SQIVND (reference sequence). The length of the CDR3 is 13 residues. The CDR3 here is CASSSPGPDTQYF. The CDR3, as DNA: TGTGCCAGTAGTTCCCCCGGGCCAGATACGCAGTATTTT. The full variable domain, rest sourced from reference TRBV19 and TRBJ2-3, is DGGITQSPKYLFRKEGQNVTLSCEQNLNHDAMYWYRQDPGQGLRLIYYSQIVNDFQKGDIAEGYSVSREKKESFPLTVTSAQKNPTAFYLCASSSPGPDTQYFGPGTRLTVL.

Only a few counts were recorded for this clone. The CDR3, as DNA: TGCGCCAGCAGCCAAGGGCCCCGGGACAGGGCTGGGCTGGATGGCTACACCTTC. Amino acids: CASSQGPRDRAGLDGYTF. V is TRBV4-1 and J is TRBJ1-2; 9 bases fit TRBD1. V shed 1 base and J 6 bases; nucleotides not matched to a gene: 15. The CDR3 runs to 18 residues. Germline CDR1 is MGHRA and CDR2 is YSYEKL.

This clone appeared once. The chain links TRBV27 to TRBJ2-5; 8 positions agree with TRBD2. This CDR3 is 16 amino acids long. CDR1 is MNHEY, CDR2 SMNVEV, per germline (reference sequence). V lost 4 bases, J lost 5 bases, and 12 bases stayed unmatched. CDR3 loop: CASSSRLARAGETQYF. As DNA, the CDR3 is TGTGCCAGCAGTTCCAGACTAGCGCGGGCGGGGGAGACCCAGTACTTC.

The chain links TRBV7-8 to TRBJ2-5; tentative D call: TRBD2 (5 bases). The assigned J gene may be wrong: the sequence end matches TRBJ2-7 better. This CDR3 region has 17 residues. Germline-derived CDR1 and CDR2 are SGHVS and FQNEAQ. CDR3 sequence: CASSLARVQMNSYEQYF. The CDR3 DNA reads as TGTGCCAGCAGCTTAGCGAGGGTACAGATGAACTCCTACGAGCAGTACTTC.

The chain is built from TRBV27 and TRBJ1-2, with 7 bases matching TRBD1. The CDR3 consists of 12 residues. The V gene's germline CDR1 is MNHEY and CDR2 SMNVEV (reference sequence). The trim removed 6 bases at V and 7 bases at J, leaving 5 bases unmatched. CDR3 residues: CASRTGYTGYTF. In DNA form, the CDR3 reads TGTGCCAGCAGGACAGGGTATACTGGCTACACCTTC.

V and J are TRBV7-9 and TRBJ2-1; 8 nucleotides align to TRBD2. This CDR3 contains 15 residues. Per germline, CDR1 SEHNR and CDR2 FQNEAQ (reference sequence). V lost 4 bases to trimming and J lost 8 bases; unmatched junction nucleotides: 10. The CDR3 DNA is TGTGCCAGCAGCTCGGGACTAGAGGGGGTATATGAGCAGTTCTTC. Protein product: CASSSGLEGVYEQFF.

CDR3 sequence (DNA): TGTGCCAGCAGTGAACCCCGGGAGGGCTACGAGCAGTACTTC. As protein: CASSEPREGYEQYF. This chain joins TRBV2 and TRBJ2-7, with TRBD2 matching 8 bases. CDR3 length equals 14 residues. V lost 2 bases, J lost 3 bases, and 3 bases stayed unmatched. Germline values: CDR1 SNHLY, CDR2 FYNNEI.